The 8 T cell receptor beta chains reported below all come from one sample, sequenced in a study of STAT5B mutations in CD4+ large granular lymphocyte leukemia. Repertoires were generated with immunoSEQ multiplex PCR, while TCRdb's copy carries only in-frame clones and drops some. The sample consists of fewer than 40,000 clones, more than 60% of them appearing once. Material: CD4+ T cells from blood buffy coats. The receptors shown here come from a human donor in good health.

The gene calls are TRBV6-5 and TRBJ2-5; possible D gene TRBD2, 7 bases. V was trimmed by 6 bases and J by 4 bases, leaving 15 bases between them. Germline assignment: CDR1 MNHEY and CDR2 SVGAGI. The CDR3 totals 14 residues. The CDR3 loop reads CASRLRGASETQYF. The CDR3 nucleotides are TGTGCCAGCAGACTCCGGGGGGCGTCAGAGACCCAGTACTTC.

The chain carries TRBV19 and TRBJ2-1; 11 bases are a match to TRBD2. This CDR3 contains 18 residues. With V trimmed by 3 bases and J by 7 bases, 14 bases remained unmatched. Germline CDR1 is LNHDA and CDR2 is SQIVND (reference sequence). CDR3 in DNA: TGTGCCAGTAGTATCCGTACTAGCGGGAGATCTATTGGTAATGAGCAGTTCTTC. Protein product: CASSIRTSGRSIGNEQFF.

This clone came up once. The chain is built from TRBV5-1 and TRBJ1-1, with D unclear. V was trimmed by 5 bases and J by 2 bases, leaving 13 bases between them. Per germline, CDR1 SGHRS and CDR2 YFSETQ. The CDR3 runs to 14 residues. In DNA, the CDR3 is TGCGCCAGCAGTGTTAGGGCGGGAAACACTGAAGCTTTCTTT. It yields the protein CASSVRAGNTEAFF. Filled out from reference TRBV5-1 and TRBJ1-1, the complete variable domain reads KAGVTQTPRYLIKTRGQQVTLSCSPISGHRSVSWYQQTPGQGLQFLFEYFSETQRNKGNFPGRFSGRQFSNSRSEMNVSTLELGDSALYLCASSVRAGNTEAFFGQGTRLTVV.

This clone was counted between two and nine times. The rearrangement links TRBV5-1 to TRBJ1-1, with 10 bases lining up with TRBD1. The junction had 3 bases not matched to a gene; V was cut back by 5 bases and J by 2 bases. The CDR3 extends over 14 amino acids. Germline lookup yields CDR1 SGHRS and CDR2 YFSETQ. CDR3 coding DNA: TGCGCCAGCAGGGGGACAGGGGTTAACACTGAAGCTTTCTTT. The encoded protein is CASRGTGVNTEAFF.

V gene TRBV19 combines with J gene TRBJ2-7, with D perhaps being TRBD1 or TRBD2 (5 bases each). Trimming cost V 5 bases and J 2 bases, with 16 bases left between them. The CDR3 has 15 amino acids. Germline V gene data show CDR1 as LNHDA and CDR2 as SQIVND (reference sequence). The CDR3 sequence is CASSAQGTDTYEQYF. The CDR3 DNA reads as TGTGCCAGTAGTGCTCAAGGGACGGACACCTACGAGCAGTACTTC.

The chain links TRBV5-1 to TRBJ2-1; either TRBD1 or TRBD2 may supply D (5 bases each). The V end was cut by 5 bases, the J end by 1 base, with 7 bases between. This CDR3 region has 13 residues. Looked up from germline, CDR1 is SGHRS and CDR2 is YFSETQ. The CDR3 here is CASRGVSYNEQFF. The CDR3 DNA follows: TGCGCCAGCAGGGGGGTTTCCTACAATGAGCAGTTCTTC. Supplemented by reference TRBV5-1 and TRBJ2-1, the full variable domain reads KAGVTQTPRYLIKTRGQQVTLSCSPISGHRSVSWYQQTPGQGLQFLFEYFSETQRNKGNFPGRFSGRQFSNSRSEMNVSTLELGDSALYLCASRGVSYNEQFFGPGTRLTVL.

J is TRBJ1-5 and V is TRBV18; a weak D match, TRBD1 (6 bases). CDR3 size: 18 residues. Trimming cost V 4 bases and J 0 bases, with 19 bases left between them. From germline, CDR1 is KGHSH and CDR2 LQKENI. CDR3 loop: CASSLSVGTPYSNQPQHF. In DNA form, the CDR3 reads TGTGCCAGCTCACTCTCGGTAGGGACACCGTATAGCAATCAGCCCCAGCATTTT.

This clone showed up just a few times. The chain couples TRBV7-9 to TRBJ1-1; tentatively, D is TRBD1 (5 bases). CDR1 is SEHNR and CDR2 is FQNEAQ in the germline V gene (reference sequence). The CDR3 totals 15 residues. V lost 3 bases to trimming and J lost 1 base, with 12 bases between them. CDR3 protein: CASSFGTAENTEAFF. CDR3 in DNA: TGTGCCAGCAGCTTCGGGACGGCCGAGAACACTGAAGCTTTCTTT.